One and the same sample provided the 22 T cell receptor beta chains below, sequenced in a study of blood T cell repertoires in COVID-19. Sequencing was performed with immunoSEQ multiplex PCR; in TCRdb, only in-frame clones are kept and a portion is missing. The data show roughly 200,000 clones, with 83% seen just once and more than 4.5% held by the top ten. The sample consisted of PBMCs or T cells enriched from blood (not recorded which). The origin of the receptors is a woman aged 50 to 60 who had been exposed to COVID-19.

This clone was counted only a few times. The V call is TRBV5-1, the J call TRBJ1-2; TRBD1 is a possible D gene (6 bases). CDR1 is SGHRS and CDR2 is YFSETQ in the germline V gene. The length of the CDR3 is 15 residues. Trimming took 0 bases from V and 8 from J, leaving 17 bases between them. CDR3 protein: CASSLDAGAAEGYTF. Written as DNA, the CDR3 is TGCGCCAGCAGCTTGGATGCGGGGGCGGCGGAAGGCTACACCTTC.

In the case of this clone: This CDR3 is also generated by other DNA sequences in the sample. The V gene is TRBV18, the J gene TRBJ2-7; 10 positions agree with TRBD2. Losses at the gene ends were 3 bases for V and 1 base for J; bases not matched to a gene: 3. The CDR3 covers 15 residues. Germline lookup yields CDR1 KGHSH and CDR2 LQKENI. The CDR3 sequence is CASSPLAGGSYEQYF. The CDR3 DNA reads as TGTGCCAGCTCACCCTTAGCGGGGGGTTCCTACGAGCAGTACTTC.

The V gene is TRBV20-1, the J gene TRBJ2-7, with unresolved D. Germline V gene sequence: CDR1 DFQATT, CDR2 SNEGSKA (reference sequence). Trimming took 3 bases from V and 4 from J, leaving 4 bases between them. This CDR3 is 10 amino acids long. CDR3 in DNA: TGCAGTGCTAGGAGTTACGAGCAGTACTTC. It specifies CSARSYEQYF.

The rearrangement joins TRBV10-3 to TRBJ1-2; 8 bases align to TRBD1. Unmatched junction bases numbered 10, after V lost 0 bases and J lost 4 bases. The CDR3 contains 17 residues. CDR1 ENHRY and CDR2 SYGVKD come from the germline V gene. The CDR3 spells CAISESVQGGRSYGYTF. The CDR3 DNA follows: TGTGCCATCAGTGAGTCGGTACAGGGGGGAAGATCCTATGGCTACACCTTC.

J is TRBJ2-5 and V is TRBV10-3, with D perhaps TRBD1 (6 bases). Between the trimmed V and J ends, which lost 11 bases and 2 bases, there was a span of 21 bases. The CDR3 is 15 residues long. From germline, CDR1 is ENHRY and CDR2 SYGVKD. CDR3 in amino acids: CASQKGVRGQETQYF. Written as DNA, the CDR3 is TGTGCCTCGCAGAAAGGGGTGAGGGGGCAAGAGACCCAGTACTTC.

V usage is TRBV12-3 or TRBV12-4 and J usage is TRBJ1-1; D is perhaps TRBD1 (5 bases). Trimming stripped 7 bases from V and 1 base from J, with 10 bases between. This CDR3 has 13 residues. The CDR3 reads CASTKTANTEAFF. CDR3 nucleotide sequence: TGTGCCAGCACCAAGACAGCGAACACTGAAGCTTTCTTT.

The rearrangement uses TRBV6-5 and TRBJ2-7; D possibly corresponds to TRBD2 (6 bases). Germline V gene lookup returns CDR1 MNHEY and CDR2 SVGAGI. This CDR3 has 14 residues. The V gene lost 10 bases and the J gene lost 1 base, with 17 bases spanning the gap. CDR3 bases: TGTGCCACCTCGGGACTCCGGAATTCCTACGAGCAGTACTTC. This encodes CATSGLRNSYEQYF.

This clone was seen a handful of times. Other DNA sequences in this sample translate to the same CDR3. The V and J genes are TRBV7-9 and TRBJ2-3, with a possible D match to TRBD1 (7 bases). V was pared by 5 bases and J by 3 bases, with 12 bases between. CDR3 length: 14 residues. Germline loops: CDR1 SEHNR, CDR2 FQNEAQ (reference sequence). DNA for the CDR3: TGTGCCAGCAGCCCCTCAGGGGGGACAGATACGCAGTATTTT. It is translated as CASSPSGGTDTQYF. Looking up the rest from reference TRBV7-9 and TRBJ2-3 gives the full variable domain: DTGVSQNPRHKITKRGQNVTFRCDPISEHNRLYWYRQTLGQGPEFLTYFQNEAQLEKSRLLSDRFSAERPKGSFSTLEIQRTEQGDSAMYLCASSPSGGTDTQYFGPGTRLTVL.

The V call is TRBV18, the J call TRBJ2-5, with D maybe TRBD2 (6 bases). V gave up 5 bases and J gave up 4 bases, with 14 bases separating them. The CDR3 runs 14 residues. CDR1 KGHSH and CDR2 LQKENI come from the germline V gene. CDR3 nucleotides: TGTGCCAGCTCATCAGGACTAACCCTAGAGACCCAGTACTTC. It translates to CASSSGLTLETQYF.

The chain links TRBV19 to TRBJ1-5; D is ambiguous. CDR1 is LNHDA, CDR2 SQIVND, per germline (reference sequence). This CDR3 is built from 16 residues. V was pared by 4 bases and J by 3 bases, with 16 bases between. The CDR3 spells CASSRFAGGYNQPQHF. CDR3 bases: TGTGCCAGTAGTAGGTTCGCGGGCGGGTACAATCAGCCCCAGCATTTT.

The V and J genes are TRBV6-6 and TRBJ2-5; TRBD2 is a possible D gene (6 bases). Germline assignment: CDR1 MNHNY and CDR2 SVGAGI (reference sequence). This CDR3 is 13 amino acids long. V was pared by 2 bases and J by 5 bases, with 9 bases between. The CDR3 loop is CASSYPGRETQYF. CDR3 bases: TGTGCCAGCAGTTACCCAGGGAGGGAGACCCAGTACTTC.

This chain links TRBV4-1 with TRBJ2-2, with TRBD1 identical over 9 bases. This CDR3 is 18 amino acids long. Per the germline V gene, CDR1 is MGHRA and CDR2 is YSYEKL. V gave up 4 bases and J gave up 0 bases; unmatched junction bases: 9. The CDR3 DNA reads as TGCGCCAGCAGCCCTTCCCGGGACAGGGTAACGAACACCGGGGAGCTGTTTTTT. It yields the protein CASSPSRDRVTNTGELFF.

This clone was recorded only once. The chain employs TRBV28 and TRBJ2-1; the D gene is possibly TRBD1 (6 bases). There are 16 residues in the CDR3. The V gene's germline CDR1 is MDHEN and CDR2 SYDVKM. Trimming stripped 4 bases from V and 7 bases from J, with 20 bases between. The DNA for the CDR3 is TGTGCCAGCAGTTCCGCCGGGCAGGGGAAGGGAAATGAGCAGTTCTTC. Amino acids: CASSSAGQGKGNEQFF.

The chain recombines TRBV5-5 with TRBJ1-2; D is unresolved. CDR3 length: 18 amino acids. Per the germline V gene, CDR1 is SGHKS and CDR2 is YYEKEE (reference sequence). Between the trimmed V and J ends, which lost 6 bases and 0 bases, there was a span of 24 bases. CDR3 coding DNA: TGTGCCAGCACCCTCCGGGAGGGCATCTATAATCCTAACTATGGCTACACCTTC. Translating gives CASTLREGIYNPNYGYTF.

The V gene is TRBV5-6, the J gene TRBJ1-1; no clear D gene. Trimming cost V 1 base and J 0 bases, with 13 bases left between them. Germline V gives CDR1 SGHDT, CDR2 YYEEEE. There are 16 residues in the CDR3. CDR3 loop: CASSLIWEVVNTEAFF. The CDR3 DNA reads TGTGCCAGCAGCTTGATCTGGGAGGTAGTGAACACTGAAGCTTTCTTT.

The rearrangement joins TRBV7-9 to TRBJ2-3, with 8 bases lining up with TRBD2. Germline CDR1 and CDR2: SEHNR and FQNEAQ (reference sequence). This CDR3 comprises 14 residues. After removal of 6 bases from V and 6 bases from J, the junction contained 8 bases not matched to a gene. The CDR3 nucleotides are TGTGCCAGCAGTTTTAGCGGGGTTGTTGATACGCAGTATTTT. Protein sequence: CASSFSGVVDTQYF.

J is TRBJ2-7 and V is TRBV27, with D tentatively TRBD2 (6 bases). The CDR3 extends over 15 amino acids. The V gene's germline CDR1 is MNHEY and CDR2 SMNVEV (reference sequence). Trimming removed 3 bases at V and 1 base at J, with 13 bases between. The CDR3 reads CASSLQGGGSYEQYF. The CDR3 DNA is TGTGCCAGCAGTTTGCAGGGAGGAGGTTCCTACGAGCAGTACTTC.

The chain couples TRBV10-3 to TRBJ2-1; 9 bases agree with TRBD1. V was pared by 7 bases and J by 0 bases, with 7 bases of the junction left unmatched. This CDR3 is 16 amino acids long. Germline V lookup: CDR1 ENHRY, CDR2 SYGVKD. CDR3 coding DNA: TGTGCCATCAACCCACAGGGGGCAAGCTCCTACAATGAGCAGTTCTTC. Its protein product is CAINPQGASSYNEQFF.

The chain recombines TRBV19 with TRBJ1-4; D gene unclear. Between the trimmed V and J ends, which lost 4 bases and 5 bases, there was a span of 17 bases. There are 16 residues in the CDR3. Germline V lookup: CDR1 LNHDA, CDR2 SQIVND (reference sequence). CDR3 loop: CASSTHDSASNEKLFF. As DNA, the CDR3 is TGTGCCAGTAGTACCCACGATAGCGCCTCAAATGAAAAACTGTTTTTT.

CDR3 loop: CASSHRSTGRYGYTF. CDR3 DNA sequence: TGTGCCAGCAGCCACAGGTCAACAGGGCGCTATGGCTACACCTTC. This chain links TRBV3-1 (or the pseudogene TRBV3-2) with TRBJ1-2; possibly TRBD1 for D (6 bases). Germline assignment: CDR1 LGHDT and CDR2 YNNKEL (reference sequence). This CDR3 spans 15 amino acids. The ends were cut back, 3 bases at V and 4 bases at J, with 15 bases in the middle.

The chain links TRBV6-5 to TRBJ2-3; 8 positions agree with TRBD1. Germline loops: CDR1 MNHEY, CDR2 SVGAGI. This CDR3 contains 14 residues. Trimming took 6 bases from V and 4 from J; bases not matched to a gene: 6. DNA for the CDR3: TGTGCCAGCAGCGACAGGGGTCCCCCAGATACGCAGTATTTT. Protein sequence: CASSDRGPPDTQYF.

The chain couples TRBV28 to TRBJ2-7; the match to TRBD1 covers 7 bases. The germline gives CDR1 MDHEN, CDR2 SYDVKM. This CDR3 contains 16 residues. Unmatched junction bases numbered 11, after V lost 4 bases and J lost 2 bases. CDR3 protein: CASSSRQGSKPYEQYF. The CDR3 nucleotides read TGTGCCAGCAGTTCGAGACAGGGCTCTAAGCCCTACGAGCAGTACTTC.